Following are 21 T cell receptor beta chains from one sample sequenced in a study of vaccination effects on CD4 cells after COVID-19. Their antigen targets remain unknown. Antigen-specific CD4+ T cell clonotypes were called by their expansion after viral peptide-pool culture in ViraFEST. CD4+ T cells were isolated after around 10 days of culture. Having tested negative for nucleocapsid antibodies, the vaccine recipients showed no prior SARS-CoV-2 infection. Produced via immunoSEQ multiplex PCR; TCRdb's table is partial and in-frame only. Among roughly 30,000 clones, less than 80% were seen once, and the ten largest hold roughly 30%. Sequences were derived from CD4+ T cells from PBMCs cultured with HCoV-OC43 spike peptides, sampled before COVID-19 vaccination. Subset here: HCoV-OC43 spike overlapping peptide pool stimulation. Receptors were obtained from a human donor who received a COVID-19 vaccine.

The chain combines TRBV28 with TRBJ2-3; 11 nucleotides align to TRBD2. Looked up from germline, CDR1 is MDHEN and CDR2 is SYDVKM. The CDR3 has 15 amino acids. J gave up 2 bases and V 6 bases, and 4 bases lay outside the gene matches. CDR3 nucleotides: TGTGCCAGCAGACTAGCGGGAGAGGCCACAGATACGCAGTATTTT. Its translation: CASRLAGEATDTQYF.

This rearrangement joins TRBV7-9 to TRBJ1-2; no clear D gene. With 3 bases removed from V and 0 bases from J, the gap between germline ends came to 11 bases. This CDR3 region has 15 residues. Germline V CDR1 and CDR2: SEHNR, FQNEAQ (reference sequence). Written as DNA, the CDR3 is TGTGCCAGCAGCTTGGGCGGACCAGCTAACTATGGCTACACCTTC. It encodes CASSLGGPANYGYTF.

The chain combines TRBV11-2 with TRBJ2-7; weak D call: TRBD2 (6 bases). The CDR3 extends over 13 amino acids. With 0 bases removed from V and 7 bases from J, the gap between germline ends came to 10 bases. In germline, CDR1 is SGHAT, CDR2 FQNNGV. CDR3 sequence: CASSLEFGGEQYF. CDR3 coding DNA: TGTGCCAGCAGCTTAGAATTTGGGGGGGAGCAGTACTTC.

V is TRBV5-6 and J is TRBJ2-5; maybe TRBD2 (5 bases). This CDR3 is 15 amino acids long. V shed 2 bases and J shed 2 bases, with 13 bases lying between them. Germline CDR1 reads SGHDT; CDR2 reads YYEEEE. The CDR3 DNA sequence: TGTGCCAGCAGCTTCGTGGGAGCCCTACAAGAGACCCAGTACTTC. Translating gives CASSFVGALQETQYF.

This clone is a singleton in its sample. The chain is built from TRBV28 and TRBJ2-5; TRBD2 matches 7 bases. V shed 7 bases, J shed 5 bases, and the junction held 10 bases outside the gene matches. The CDR3 consists of 14 residues. Germline V gene sequence: CDR1 MDHEN, CDR2 SYDVKM. The DNA for the CDR3 is TGTGCCAGCACCGGGCTGGGGCGGGAGGAGACCCAGTACTTC. It encodes CASTGLGREETQYF.

The chain recombines TRBV5-5 with TRBJ1-3; 8 bases line up with TRBD1. The CDR3 is made up of 16 amino acids. Germline V gives CDR1 SGHKS, CDR2 YYEKEE (reference sequence). V lost 2 bases, J lost 4 bases, and 8 bases stayed unmatched. CDR3: CASSLAGGAWGNTIYF. The CDR3 nucleotides read TGTGCCAGCAGCTTAGCAGGGGGCGCCTGGGGAAACACCATATATTTT.

This clone occurred a few times. The genes are TRBV2 and TRBJ1-2; D is undetermined. CDR3 length: 13 residues. V was clipped by 2 bases and J by 5 bases, with 9 bases between them. CDR1 is SNHLY and CDR2 is FYNNEI in the germline V gene. Here the CDR3 reads CASSEPETYGYTF. The CDR3 DNA reads TGTGCCAGCAGTGAACCGGAAACTTATGGCTACACCTTC.

The chain employs TRBV5-6 and TRBJ2-7, with D tentatively TRBD2 (5 bases). V lost 2 bases to trimming and J lost 2 bases, with 14 bases between them. The CDR3 extends over 15 amino acids. Germline CDR1 and CDR2: SGHDT and YYEEEE. The CDR3 region is CASSLTGIETYEQYF. The DNA of the CDR3 is TGTGCCAGCAGCTTAACCGGGATAGAAACCTACGAGCAGTACTTC.

V is TRBV6-5 and J is TRBJ1-2; D is ambiguous. V shed 0 bases and J shed 5 bases, with 13 bases lying between them. This CDR3 is built from 15 residues. In germline, CDR1 is MNHEY, CDR2 SVGAGI. CDR3 sequence: CASSYSTDGKYGYTF. The CDR3 nucleotides read TGTGCCAGCAGTTACTCGACCGACGGGAAGTATGGCTACACCTTC.

V usage is TRBV5-1 and J usage is TRBJ2-7; unclear D gene. Looked up from germline, CDR1 is SGHRS and CDR2 is YFSETQ. This CDR3 is 14 amino acids long. Between the trimmed V and J ends, which lost 2 bases and 0 bases, there was a span of 9 bases. This CDR3 is CASSLYGSSYEQYF. CDR3 nucleotides: TGCGCCAGCAGCTTATACGGCAGCTCCTACGAGCAGTACTTC.

This clone was counted only a few times. This rearrangement joins TRBV30 to TRBJ2-1; D gene uncertain. Germline lookup yields CDR1 GTSNPN and CDR2 SVGIG (reference sequence). V dropped 0 bases and J dropped 10 bases, with 13 bases sitting between them. This CDR3 contains 13 residues. The CDR3 sequence: CAWSVRSSREQFF. Here the CDR3 DNA reads TGTGCCTGGAGTGTACGAAGTTCTCGAGAGCAGTTCTTC.

This rearrangement joins TRBV24-1 to TRBJ2-3; TRBD2 matches at 12 bases. V lost 3 bases and J lost 6; bases outside the gene matches: 9. The CDR3 loop spans 17 amino acids. The germline V gene encodes CDR1 KGHDR and CDR2 SFDVKD. As DNA, the CDR3 is TGTGCCACCAGTGATACCGGGACTAGCGGGTCCGGTGATACGCAGTATTTT. This translates into CATSDTGTSGSGDTQYF.

This clone has only one observation. The V and J genes are TRBV5-8 and TRBJ1-6, with 7 bases that match TRBD1. The CDR3 is 16 residues long. Trimming took 6 bases from V and 6 from J; bases not matched to a gene: 12. Germline values: CDR1 SGHTS, CDR2 YDEGEE. For the CDR3, the DNA is TGTGCCAGCACCCAGGGACAGACTCTTACTAATTCACCCCTCCACTTT. Protein sequence: CASTQGQTLTNSPLHF.

This clone has more than one count but fewer than ten. V is TRBV5-4 and J is TRBJ1-4; D gene uncertain. This CDR3 is 14 amino acids long. Germline CDR1 is SGHNT and CDR2 is YYREEE (reference sequence). V lost 0 bases and J lost 0, with 3 bases in between. CDR3 in DNA: TGTGCCAGCAGCTTGGCTGCAACTAATGAAAAACTGTTTTTT. It codes for CASSLAATNEKLFF.

The rearrangement uses TRBV27 and TRBJ1-6, with 10 nucleotides matching TRBD1. Germline lookup yields CDR1 MNHEY and CDR2 SMNVEV (reference sequence). CDR3 length equals 15 residues. J lost 8 bases, V lost 5 bases, and 6 bases had no gene match. CDR3 nucleotides: TGTGCCAGCAGTGCCCGGGACAGGGGTTATTCACCCCTCCACTTT. This encodes CASSARDRGYSPLHF.

This sequence joins TRBV18 and TRBJ1-1; D not certain. The CDR3 spans 13 residues. Germline V CDR1 and CDR2: KGHSH, LQKENI. Trimming took off 3 bases at V and 3 bases at J, with 8 bases between the two ends. This CDR3 is CASSPDGYTEAFF. The CDR3 DNA follows: TGTGCCAGCTCACCCGACGGATACACTGAAGCTTTCTTT.

This clone has a single count. This chain connects TRBV3-1 (or the pseudogene TRBV3-2) to TRBJ2-7; D uncertain. V lost 1 base to trimming and J lost 4 bases, with 5 bases between them. The CDR3 extends over 12 amino acids. Germline V gene data show CDR1 as LGHDT and CDR2 as YNNKEL (reference sequence). The CDR3 DNA reads TGTGCCAGCAGCCAAGCCCATTACGAGCAGTACTTC. Translated, it gives CASSQAHYEQYF.

This sequence joins TRBV3-1 (or the pseudogene TRBV3-2) and TRBJ2-7; no clear D. Germline lookup yields CDR1 LGHDT and CDR2 YNNKEL (reference sequence). The CDR3 loop spans 14 amino acids. Trimming removed 1 base from V and 4 bases from J, with 11 bases in between. As DNA, the CDR3 is TGTGCCAGCAGCCAAGCAGCCTTCACTTACGAGCAGTACTTC. As protein: CASSQAAFTYEQYF.

V usage is TRBV6-1 and J usage is TRBJ2-7; TRBD1 aligns across 8 bases. Germline lookup yields CDR1 MNHNS and CDR2 SASEGT. This CDR3 comprises 14 residues. J gave up 0 bases and V 7 bases, and 5 bases lay outside the gene matches. The CDR3, as DNA: TGTGCCAGCACCCGGACAGGGACCTCCTACGAGCAGTACTTC. Residues: CASTRTGTSYEQYF.

The chain recombines TRBV7-2 with TRBJ1-5, with unresolved D. The germline gives CDR1 SGHTA, CDR2 FQGNSA. The CDR3 totals 16 residues. Deletions cut 0 bases from V and 2 bases from J, with 11 bases between. The CDR3 loop reads CASSLAGTRGNQPQHF. As DNA, the CDR3 is TGTGCCAGCAGCTTAGCTGGAACGCGGGGCAATCAGCCCCAGCATTTT. The complete variable domain, with remaining parts taken from reference TRBV7-2 and TRBJ1-5, reads GAGVSQSPSNKVTEKGKDVELRCDPISGHTALYWYRQSLGQGLEFLIYFQGNSAPDKSGLPSDRFSAERTGGSVSTLTIQRTQQEDSAVYLCASSLAGTRGNQPQHFGDGTRLSIL.

The chain uses TRBV5-1 and TRBJ1-1; D not certain. V was pared by 2 bases and J by 2 bases, with 7 bases between. CDR3 length: 13 amino acids. Germline V gives CDR1 SGHRS, CDR2 YFSETQ. In nucleotides, the CDR3 is TGCGCCAGCAGCTTCGCGGATAACACTGAAGCTTTCTTT. This translates into CASSFADNTEAFF.